This T cell receptor (beta chain) originates from a study of OX40 agonist ivuxolimab in advanced cancers. Study information: Across the patients, intravenous ivuxolimab was delivered every 2 weeks at 0.01 to 10 mg/kg.

Measured with immunoSEQ multiplex PCR; TCRdb has only the in-frame clones, and not every one. Of 100,000 to 150,000 clones listed, 85% to 95% are singletons. Germline V gives CDR1 SGHAT, CDR2 FQNNGV. Trimming removed 2 bases at V and 4 bases at J, with 11 bases between. The CDR3 length is 14 residues. The clonotype was recovered from an adult with an advanced solid tumor such as melanoma, head and neck, liver or kidney cancer. Here the sequenced sample was CD4+ or CD8+ T cells sorted from blood, taken in a trial of the OX40 agonist ivuxolimab. The chain combines TRBV11-2 with TRBJ2-5, with a tentative D call TRBD1 (6 bases). DNA for the CDR3: TGTGCCAGCAGCTTAACAGGGATGAGAGAGACCCAGTACTTC. Encoded protein: CASSLTGMRETQYF.